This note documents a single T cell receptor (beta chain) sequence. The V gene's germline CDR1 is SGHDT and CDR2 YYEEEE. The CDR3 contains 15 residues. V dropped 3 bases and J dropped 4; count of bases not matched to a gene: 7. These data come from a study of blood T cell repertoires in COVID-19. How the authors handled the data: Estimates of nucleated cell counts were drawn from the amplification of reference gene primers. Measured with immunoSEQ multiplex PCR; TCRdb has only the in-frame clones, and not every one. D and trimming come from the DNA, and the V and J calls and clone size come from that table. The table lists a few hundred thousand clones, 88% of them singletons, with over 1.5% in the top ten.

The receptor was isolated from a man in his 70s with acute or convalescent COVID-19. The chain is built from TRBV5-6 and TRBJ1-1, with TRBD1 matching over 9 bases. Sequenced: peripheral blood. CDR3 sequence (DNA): TGTGCCAGCAGCTCCCTGAGGACAGGGGCCACTGAAGCTTTCTTT. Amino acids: CASSSLRTGATEAFF.